The clone carrying this TCR beta chain was seen a few times. Germline CDR1 and CDR2: DFQATT and SNEGSKA (reference sequence). This CDR3 has 12 amino acids. V lost 6 bases and J 0 bases, leaving 8 bases between the germline ends. The entry originates in a study of identical twins. TCRdb processed the 5' RACE reads anew with MiXCR; each CDR3 protein has one entry. The sample comprises around 220,000 distinct CDR3 sequences, under 12% of which are singletons, and less than 12% rests with the top ten. Each donor was a healthy Caucasian. The sequence was collected from a middle-aged man in good health. Material for sequencing was memory T cells sorted from blood. V usage is TRBV20-1 and J usage is TRBJ1-2; D remains unclear. The CDR3 loop is CSAVSTNYGYTF. CDR3 nucleotide sequence: TGCAGTGCGGTTTCAACTAACTATGGCTACACCTTC.